Each of the 11 T cell receptor beta chains below was sequenced from the same sample in a study of control samples from healthy donors and cancer patients. Assay: immunoSEQ multiplex PCR; the TCRdb copy retains only in-frame clones and omits some. Of 390,000 or so clones in the sample, 90% were seen once. The sample consisted of PBMCs. The origin of the receptors is a man aged 35 to 55 with head and neck cancer.

The chain uses TRBV28 and TRBJ2-7, with 10 bases identical to TRBD2. The V gene's germline CDR1 is MDHEN and CDR2 SYDVKM. The CDR3 has 15 residues. The trim removed 5 bases at V and 3 bases at J, leaving 7 bases unmatched. This chain's CDR3 is CASSGSGRADYEQYF. The CDR3 DNA reads TGTGCCAGCAGTGGAAGCGGGAGGGCCGACTACGAGCAGTACTTC. Full variable domain (remainder filled in from reference TRBV28 and TRBJ2-7): DVKVTQSSRYLVKRTGEKVFLECVQDMDHENMFWYRQDPGLGLRLIYFSYDVKMKEKGDIPEGYSVSREKKERFSLILESASTNQTSMYLCASSGSGRADYEQYFGPGTRLTVT.

This clone has a handful of counts. The rearrangement links TRBV1 to TRBJ1-5. TRBV1 is noted as a pseudogene. The CDR3 consists of 13 residues. The CDR3, as DNA: TGCACCAGCAGCCAACGAAAAGATCAGCCCCAGCATTTT. This encodes CTSSQRKDQPQHF.

J is TRBJ2-1 and V is TRBV4-3, with a possible D match to TRBD2 (6 bases). Trimming cost V 2 bases and J 5 bases, with 16 bases left between them. The CDR3 runs 16 residues. Germline CDR1 LGHNA, CDR2 YSLEER. The CDR3 spells CASSQRTIKGDNEQFF. CDR3 nucleotides: TGCGCCAGCAGCCAACGGACTATCAAAGGGGACAATGAGCAGTTCTTC.

This clone was recorded a few times. V usage is TRBV10-1 and J usage is TRBJ1-2; D gene unclear. V was cut by 6 bases and J by 8 bases, with 4 bases left in between. The CDR3 loop spans 9 amino acids. From germline, CDR1 is WNHNN and CDR2 SYGVQD (reference sequence). The CDR3, as DNA: TGCGCCAGCAGGCAAGGCTACACCTTC. It encodes CASRQGYTF.

The gene calls are TRBV3-1 (or the pseudogene TRBV3-2) and TRBJ2-4; 10 nucleotides align to TRBD2. Germline values: CDR1 LGHDT, CDR2 YNNKEL (reference sequence). V shed 1 base, J shed 1 base, and the junction held 1 base outside the gene matches. This CDR3 is 16 amino acids long. CDR3 protein: CASSQGLAGAKNIQYF. The CDR3 DNA sequence: TGTGCCAGCAGCCAAGGACTAGCGGGCGCCAAAAACATTCAGTACTTC.

The rearrangement uses TRBV25-1 and TRBJ1-3, with D hard to call. This CDR3 is 14 amino acids long. Trimming took off 1 base at V and 0 bases at J, with 4 bases between the two ends. From germline, CDR1 is MGHDK and CDR2 SYGVNS. CDR3 in amino acids: CASSEFRSGNTIYF. The CDR3 DNA sequence: TGTGCCAGCAGTGAATTTCGCTCTGGAAACACCATATATTTT.

V and J are TRBV5-6 and TRBJ1-6; 10 bases line up with TRBD1. V gave up 4 bases and J gave up 4 bases; unmatched junction bases: 8. The length of the CDR3 is 17 residues. Germline lookup yields CDR1 SGHDT and CDR2 YYEEEE. The CDR3 sequence is CASSTGTGDFYNSPLHF. The CDR3 DNA is TGTGCCAGCAGCACCGGGACAGGGGATTTTTATAATTCACCCCTCCACTTT.

V is TRBV2 and J is TRBJ2-3, with 10 bases aligning to TRBD2. V shed 4 bases and J 1 base; nucleotides not matched to a gene: 5. Germline V CDR1 and CDR2: SNHLY, FYNNEI. This CDR3 comprises 16 residues. The CDR3 sequence is CASSGTGTSGTDTQYF. In nucleotides, the CDR3 is TGTGCCAGCAGTGGAACCGGGACTAGCGGCACAGATACGCAGTATTTT.

The table lists this clone with a few counts. The genes are TRBV29-1 and TRBJ2-5, with 10 nucleotides matching TRBD2. The CDR3 sequence is 13 residues long. The J segment lost 5 bases and the V segment lost 6 bases, leaving 6 bases of the junction unmatched. In germline, CDR1 is SQVTM, CDR2 ANQGSEA. The CDR3 loop is CSVSGRAGETQYF. The CDR3 nucleotides read TGCAGCGTGAGCGGGAGGGCCGGGGAGACCCAGTACTTC.

The genes are TRBV3-1 (or the pseudogene TRBV3-2) and TRBJ1-1, with no clear D. V was shortened by 0 bases and J by 4 bases, with 9 bases between the two germline ends. The germline V gene has CDR1 LGHDT and CDR2 YNNKEL (reference sequence). This CDR3 comprises 14 residues. CDR3 nucleotides: TGTGCCAGCAGCCAAGAGTTCGGGAGCACTGAAGCTTTCTTT. This translates into CASSQEFGSTEAFF.

V is TRBV5-1 and J is TRBJ2-7, with D tentatively TRBD1 (5 bases). V was trimmed by 4 bases and J by 5 bases, leaving 16 bases between them. CDR3 length: 14 residues. Germline lookup yields CDR1 SGHRS and CDR2 YFSETQ. The CDR3 DNA sequence: TGCGCCAGCAGCCAGTTTGGGGCAAGCGACGAGCAGTACTTC. It encodes CASSQFGASDEQYF.